The next 30 T cell receptor beta chains were all read from a single sample in a study of blood T cell repertoires in COVID-19. Here immunoSEQ multiplex PCR was the method, and the copy in TCRdb shows in-frame clones only, minus some. The sample has some 400,000 clones, 80% to 90% seen once. The sequencing sample was made of peripheral blood. These receptors came from a woman aged 60-75 years with COVID-19, enrolled during active disease.

DNA of the CDR3: TGTGCCATCAGTGAGTTGCCAGGGGACTCTGGAAACACCATATATTTT. It specifies CAISELPGDSGNTIYF. This chain links TRBV10-3 with TRBJ1-3, with D possibly being TRBD1 (6 bases). The CDR3 totals 16 residues. Trimming took off 1 base at V and 0 bases at J, with 10 bases between the two ends. Per the germline V gene, CDR1 is ENHRY and CDR2 is SYGVKD.

The chain is built from TRBV5-1 and TRBJ1-1, with 8 bases matching TRBD1. V gave up 6 bases and J gave up 1 base; unmatched junction bases: 8. Germline loops: CDR1 SGHRS, CDR2 YFSETQ. The CDR3 loop spans 15 amino acids. CDR3 region: CASTSEGTGNTEAFF. The CDR3 DNA is TGCGCCAGCACCTCCGAAGGGACAGGGAACACTGAAGCTTTCTTT.

J is TRBJ2-1 and V is TRBV28; D uncertain. The CDR3 length is 11 residues. Trimming took 6 bases from V and 7 from J, leaving 7 bases between them. Germline lookup yields CDR1 MDHEN and CDR2 SYDVKM. The CDR3 bases are TGTGCCAGCAGCTTGACTAATGAGCAGTTCTTC. As protein: CASSLTNEQFF.

The gene calls are TRBV18 and TRBJ2-1, with a weak D call TRBD1 (5 bases). Germline CDR1 reads KGHSH; CDR2 reads LQKENI. Trimming took 2 bases from V and 1 from J, leaving 9 bases between them. The CDR3 is 15 residues long. CDR3 DNA sequence: TGTGCCAGCTCACCAAATCAGGGTTCCTACAATGAGCAGTTCTTC. Amino acid sequence: CASSPNQGSYNEQFF.

This clone was seen a single time. The gene calls are TRBV7-2 and TRBJ2-3; the D gene is possibly TRBD2 (6 bases). V gave up 2 bases and J gave up 0 bases, with 15 bases separating them. The CDR3 length is 17 residues. Germline assignment: CDR1 SGHTA and CDR2 FQGNSA. CDR3 amino acids: CASSLFGAGSSTDTQYF. In nucleotides, the CDR3 is TGTGCCAGCAGCTTATTCGGGGCGGGGAGTAGCACAGATACGCAGTATTTT.

The gene calls are TRBV11-1 and TRBJ2-1; 7 bases line up with TRBD2. Germline CDR1 is SGHAT and CDR2 is FQDESV (reference sequence). V lost 0 bases and J lost 4; bases outside the gene matches: 0. CDR3 size: 14 residues. CDR3: CASSLAGGYNEQFF. CDR3 coding DNA: TGTGCCAGCAGCTTAGCGGGGGGGTACAATGAGCAGTTCTTC. The entire variable domain, with the rest obtained from reference TRBV11-1 and TRBJ2-1, is as follows: EAEVAQSPRYKITEKSQAVAFWCDPISGHATLYWYRQILGQGPELLVQFQDESVVDDSQLPKDRFSAERLKGVDSTLKIQPAELGDSAMYLCASSLAGGYNEQFFGPGTRLTVL.

This sequence joins TRBV27 and TRBJ2-3, with a possible D match to TRBD1 (5 bases). V was cut by 3 bases and J by 2 bases, with 9 bases left in between. The CDR3 is 14 amino acids. Germline CDR1 and CDR2: MNHEY and SMNVEV (reference sequence). In DNA form, the CDR3 reads TGTGCCAGCAGTTTCGACAGACACACAGATACGCAGTATTTT. The encoded protein is CASSFDRHTDTQYF.

The gene calls are TRBV13 and TRBJ2-1; 12 bases match TRBD2. CDR3 length: 18 amino acids. After removal of 5 bases from V and 3 bases from J, the junction contained 11 bases not matched to a gene. Germline V gives CDR1 PRHDT, CDR2 FYEKMQ (reference sequence). The CDR3 DNA sequence: TGTGCCAGCAGCCCCCTAGCGGGGGGGATCACTATCTACAATGAGCAGTTCTTC. Protein: CASSPLAGGITIYNEQFF.

The chain recombines TRBV5-1 with TRBJ1-4, with no clear D. The germline gives CDR1 SGHRS, CDR2 YFSETQ. The CDR3 has 15 amino acids. The V gene lost 0 bases and the J gene lost 8 bases, with 14 bases spanning the gap. The CDR3 nucleotides are TGCGCCAGCAGCTTGGACGGGGTAGGAAGGGAAAAACTGTTTTTT. Translating gives CASSLDGVGREKLFF.

This clone was counted between two and nine times. The chain employs TRBV27 and TRBJ1-5; 11 positions agree with TRBD1. Germline lookup yields CDR1 MNHEY and CDR2 SMNVEV (reference sequence). The V and J ends lost 5 bases and 7 bases, in that order; junction bases with no gene match: 10. The CDR3 spans 16 residues. CDR3 nucleotide sequence: TGTGCCAGCAGTGCCGTGGACAGGGGGCGGCTCCAGCCCCAGCATTTT. Protein: CASSAVDRGRLQPQHF.

The chain combines TRBV28 with TRBJ2-7; 10 bases fit TRBD1. The CDR3 is 15 residues long. The germline gives CDR1 MDHEN, CDR2 SYDVKM. Losses at the gene ends were 6 bases for V and 6 bases for J; bases not matched to a gene: 11. DNA for the CDR3: TGTGCCAGCAGCGAGACCGGGACAGGGGCTCGCGAGCAGTACTTC. Amino acids: CASSETGTGAREQYF.

The chain joins TRBV27 to TRBJ2-7, with 14 positions matching TRBD2. The CDR3 has 15 residues. With V trimmed by 4 bases and J by 2 bases, 1 base remained unmatched. The germline V gene has CDR1 MNHEY and CDR2 SMNVEV (reference sequence). CDR3 loop: CASSWGLAGAYEQYF. The CDR3 bases are TGTGCCAGCAGTTGGGGACTAGCGGGGGCCTACGAGCAGTACTTC.

In nucleotides, the CDR3 is TGTGCCAGCAGCACCTCCCGGGGGTACTACACCTTC. It is translated as CASSTSRGYYTF. This chain links TRBV28 with TRBJ1-2; tentatively, D is TRBD1 (5 bases). This CDR3 comprises 12 residues. The V end was cut by 6 bases, the J end by 10 bases, with 15 bases between. Germline V lookup: CDR1 MDHEN, CDR2 SYDVKM.

The chain employs TRBV5-6 and TRBJ1-3, with unresolved D. This CDR3 is 14 amino acids long. Trimming shortened V by 1 base and J by 1 base, and 6 bases separated the two germline ends. Germline V gene sequence: CDR1 SGHDT, CDR2 YYEEEE. The CDR3 protein is CASSLSGSGNTIYF. CDR3 sequence (DNA): TGTGCCAGCAGCTTGTCCGGGTCTGGAAACACCATATATTTT.

J is TRBJ2-3 and V is TRBV5-1; TRBD2 matches at 7 bases. CDR1 SGHRS and CDR2 YFSETQ come from the germline V gene. The CDR3 covers 18 residues. V gave up 0 bases and J gave up 6 bases; unmatched junction bases: 16. The CDR3 loop reads CASSLEGGRGSILDTQYF. CDR3 nucleotide sequence: TGCGCCAGCAGCTTGGAAGGCGGGCGGGGGTCCATCCTCGATACGCAGTATTTT.

The rearrangement links TRBV11-2 to TRBJ2-6; D remains ambiguous. Per the germline V gene, CDR1 is SGHAT and CDR2 is FQNNGV. The CDR3 sequence is 13 residues long. V was cut by 2 bases and J by 6 bases, with 5 bases left in between. DNA for the CDR3: TGTGCCAGCAGCTTAAGCACGGCCAACGTCCTGACTTTC. Amino acid sequence: CASSLSTANVLTF.

The rearrangement joins TRBV18 to TRBJ1-3; D might be TRBD1 (5 bases). Germline assignment: CDR1 KGHSH and CDR2 LQKENI. The CDR3 has 16 amino acids. The ends were cut back, 2 bases at V and 0 bases at J, with 11 bases in the middle. CDR3 residues: CASSPFRANSGNTIYF. DNA for the CDR3: TGTGCCAGCTCACCATTCAGGGCCAACTCTGGAAACACCATATATTTT.

The J gene is TRBJ2-5, the V gene TRBV9, with TRBD1 matching over 7 bases. CDR1 is SGDLS and CDR2 is YYNGEE in the germline V gene. Germline trimming cut 4 bases from V and 2 bases from J; bases unmatched to any gene: 8. The CDR3 sequence is 15 residues long. DNA for the CDR3: TGTGCCAGCAGCCCGACCTTGGGACAGCAAGAGACCCAGTACTTC. This gives the protein CASSPTLGQQETQYF.

This chain joins TRBV28 and TRBJ2-1; TRBD1 is a possible D gene (5 bases). There are 12 residues in the CDR3. Germline assignment: CDR1 MDHEN and CDR2 SYDVKM. Trimming cost V 6 bases and J 7 bases, with 10 bases left between them. The CDR3 spells CASRLQVNEQFF. Written as DNA, the CDR3 is TGTGCCAGCAGATTACAGGTTAATGAGCAGTTCTTC.

This chain connects TRBV19 to TRBJ1-2; tentatively, D is TRBD1 (6 bases). CDR3 size: 16 residues. Germline V gene data show CDR1 as LNHDA and CDR2 as SQIVND (reference sequence). V was pared by 1 base and J by 3 bases, with 15 bases between. DNA of the CDR3: TGTGCCAGTAGTATAGCTACCGGGACACTTTACTATGGCTACACCTTC. Protein: CASSIATGTLYYGYTF.

This clone was observed a few times. The chain uses TRBV6-5 and TRBJ1-1; D is uncertain. The CDR3 has 12 amino acids. V was pared by 4 bases and J by 4 bases, with 7 bases between. Looked up from germline, CDR1 is MNHEY and CDR2 is SVGAGI. The CDR3 sequence: CASSSGVTEAFF. The CDR3 DNA reads TGTGCCAGCAGTTCCGGGGTCACTGAAGCTTTCTTT.

The rearrangement uses TRBV18 and TRBJ1-1, with TRBD1 identical over 8 bases. The ends lost 5 bases at V and 3 bases at J; junction bases unmatched: 2. The CDR3 length is 13 residues. Germline V lookup: CDR1 KGHSH, CDR2 LQKENI. CDR3 DNA: TGTGCCAGCTCAACACAGGGGGACACTGAAGCTTTCTTT. This codes for CASSTQGDTEAFF.

CDR3 region: CATSDPRTGNQPQHF. In DNA, the CDR3 is TGTGCCACCAGTGATCCTAGGACAGGCAATCAGCCCCAGCATTTT. V usage is TRBV24-1 and J usage is TRBJ1-5; D perhaps matches TRBD1 (6 bases). With 3 bases removed from V and 2 bases from J, the gap between germline ends came to 10 bases. CDR1 KGHDR and CDR2 SFDVKD come from the germline V gene. The CDR3 contains 15 residues.

In nucleotides, the CDR3 is TGTGCCAGCAGTTTGGGGATACCGGGACTCACCGGTGGCTACACCTTC. It is translated as CASSLGIPGLTGGYTF. This rearrangement joins TRBV28 to TRBJ1-2; D perhaps matches TRBD1 (5 bases). Germline V CDR1 and CDR2: MDHEN, SYDVKM. The CDR3 is 16 amino acids. Trimming removed 3 bases from V and 7 bases from J, with 21 bases in between.

The V gene is TRBV5-1, the J gene TRBJ1-2; TRBD1 matches at 8 bases. Germline V gene sequence: CDR1 SGHRS, CDR2 YFSETQ. This CDR3 is built from 16 residues. The trim removed 3 bases at V and 4 bases at J, leaving 11 bases unmatched. In DNA form, the CDR3 reads TGCGCCAGCAGCTCGGACAGGGCCCTTTCTGGCTATGGCTACACCTTC. It specifies CASSSDRALSGYGYTF. Full variable domain (rest looked up from reference TRBV5-1 and TRBJ1-2): KAGVTQTPRYLIKTRGQQVTLSCSPISGHRSVSWYQQTPGQGLQFLFEYFSETQRNKGNFPGRFSGRQFSNSRSEMNVSTLELGDSALYLCASSSDRALSGYGYTFGSGTRLTVV.

This clone was picked up one time. The genes are TRBV3-1 (or the pseudogene TRBV3-2) and TRBJ1-1; 9 bases line up with TRBD1. Trimming removed 8 bases from V and 5 bases from J; junction bases left unmatched: 15. Germline loops: CDR1 LGHDT, CDR2 YNNKEL (reference sequence). This CDR3 region has 16 residues. DNA for the CDR3: TGTGCCAGCGCCGCCAACTTTGACAGGGGGAATACTGAAGCTTTCTTT. Translated: CASAANFDRGNTEAFF.

This chain connects TRBV9 to TRBJ1-1; weak D call: TRBD1 (5 bases). This CDR3 is 15 amino acids long. Germline values: CDR1 SGDLS, CDR2 YYNGEE. Trimming left V 3 bases short and J 4 bases short, with 16 bases between. As DNA, the CDR3 is TGTGCCAGCAGCGGGTCTGCAGGGAGGGGCACTGAAGCTTTCTTT. Protein sequence: CASSGSAGRGTEAFF.

This chain connects TRBV7-8 to TRBJ2-7; 10 bases are a match to TRBD1. The V gene's germline CDR1 is SGHVS and CDR2 FQNEAQ. J lost 3 bases, V lost 7 bases, and 6 bases had no gene match. The CDR3 spans 14 residues. The CDR3 here is CASNMGQGYYEQYF. The CDR3 bases are TGTGCCAGCAACATGGGACAGGGGTACTACGAGCAGTACTTC.

The rearrangement joins TRBV4-2 to TRBJ1-1; D is possibly TRBD1 (5 bases). The CDR3 contains 20 residues. V was cut by 7 bases and J by 7 bases, with 37 bases left in between. Germline CDR1 is LGHNA and CDR2 is YNFKEQ. CDR3 in DNA: TGTGCCAGCACGCTCTCCCCTGGGAGGGGACGGAGCCAAGGCTCTCGTGAAGCTTTCTTT. Translation gives CASTLSPGRGRSQGSREAFF.

This chain links TRBV3-1 (or the pseudogene TRBV3-2) with TRBJ1-3; no firm D call. V was trimmed by 1 base and J by 2 bases, leaving 12 bases between them. CDR1 and CDR2 (germline): LGHDT, YNNKEL (reference sequence). This CDR3 has 16 residues. In nucleotides, the CDR3 is TGTGCCAGCAGCCAAGTACGAGGGAAGACTGGAAACACCATATATTTT. Translating it yields CASSQVRGKTGNTIYF.